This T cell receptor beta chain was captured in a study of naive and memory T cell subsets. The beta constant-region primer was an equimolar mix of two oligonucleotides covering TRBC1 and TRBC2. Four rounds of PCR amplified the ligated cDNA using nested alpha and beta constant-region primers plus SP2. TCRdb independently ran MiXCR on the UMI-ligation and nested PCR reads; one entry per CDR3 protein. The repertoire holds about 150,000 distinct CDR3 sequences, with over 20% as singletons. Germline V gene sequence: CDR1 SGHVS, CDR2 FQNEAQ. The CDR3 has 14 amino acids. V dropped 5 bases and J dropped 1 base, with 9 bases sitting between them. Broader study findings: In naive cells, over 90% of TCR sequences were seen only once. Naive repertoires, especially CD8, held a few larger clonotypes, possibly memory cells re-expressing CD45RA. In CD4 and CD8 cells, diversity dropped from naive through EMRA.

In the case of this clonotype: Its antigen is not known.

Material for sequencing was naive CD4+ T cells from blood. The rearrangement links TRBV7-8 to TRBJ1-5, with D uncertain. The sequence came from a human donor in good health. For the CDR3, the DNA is TGTGCCAGCAGCCGTAGTTTGAGCAATCAGCCCCAGCATTTT. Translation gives CASSRSLSNQPQHF.